This T cell receptor beta chain originates from a study of shared clonotypes between healthy human individuals. Study results and limitations: Larger richness was generally estimated for naive than memory subsets. Clonotypes shared by all four donors outscored non-shared clonotypes in generation probability. Across a handful of donors, naive CD4 shared 5% to 5.5%, naive CD8 3.5% to 4%, memory CD4 more than 2%, memory CD8 0.4%.

This clone appeared a single time. The antigen is not known. Naive CD8 cells, CD45RO-negative and positively selected for CCR7, excluded terminally differentiated effector memory CD45RA+ cells. Sorted-subset replicate PCR reactions contained approximately 190 ng DNA, corresponding to approximately 30,000 T cell genomes. Some clones are missing from TCRdb's copy, which holds only in-frame ones; the method was immunoSEQ multiplex PCR. This sample has some 600,000 clones, with roughly 96% found just once. The sequencing input was naive CD8+ T cells sorted from blood. This receptor was obtained from a woman between 25 and 40 years old in good health.

The CDR3 loop is CASSLVGGTADTQYF. The CDR3 bases are TGTGCCAGCAGCTTGGTCGGCGGGACGGCAGATACGCAGTATTTT. This rearrangement joins TRBV5-4 to TRBJ2-3, with a tentative D call TRBD2 (6 bases). The V gene lost 0 bases and the J gene lost 4 bases, with 12 bases spanning the gap. Germline V gene data show CDR1 as SGHNT and CDR2 as YYREEE (reference sequence). This CDR3 is 15 amino acids long.